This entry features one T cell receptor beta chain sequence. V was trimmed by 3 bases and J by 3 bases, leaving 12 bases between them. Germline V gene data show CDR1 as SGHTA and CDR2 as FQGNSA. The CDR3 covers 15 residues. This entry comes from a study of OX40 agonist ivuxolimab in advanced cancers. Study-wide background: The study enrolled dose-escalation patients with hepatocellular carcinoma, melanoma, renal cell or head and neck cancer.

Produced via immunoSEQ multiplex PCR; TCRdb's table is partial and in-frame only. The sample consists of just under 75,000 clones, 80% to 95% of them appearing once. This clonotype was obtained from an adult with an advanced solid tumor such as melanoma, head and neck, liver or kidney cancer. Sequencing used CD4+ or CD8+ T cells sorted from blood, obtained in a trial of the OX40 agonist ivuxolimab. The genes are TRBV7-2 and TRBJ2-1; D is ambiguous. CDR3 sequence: CASSFPRNGYNEQFF. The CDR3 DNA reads TGTGCCAGCAGCTTTCCCAGAAATGGCTACAATGAGCAGTTCTTC.